The 28 T cell receptor beta chains below all came from one sample that was sequenced in a study of T cells after somatic rescue of genetic block. Data came from immunoSEQ multiplex PCR; TCRdb stores just in-frame clones and leaves some out. The table lists tens of thousands of clones, 70% to 90% of them singletons, with roughly 1.5% in the top ten. The sequenced material came from peripheral blood mononuclear cells (PBMCs). The origin of the receptors is a young woman.

V is TRBV5-1 and J is TRBJ2-1; possibly TRBD1 for D (6 bases). The ends were cut back, 2 bases at V and 2 bases at J, with 8 bases in the middle. Germline lookup yields CDR1 SGHRS and CDR2 YFSETQ. CDR3 length: 14 residues. CDR3 sequence reads: CASSLGTPYNEQFF. The DNA of the CDR3 is TGCGCCAGCAGCTTAGGGACACCCTACAATGAGCAGTTCTTC.

The chain links TRBV6-4 to TRBJ1-1, with D tentatively TRBD1 (5 bases). The V gene's germline CDR1 is MRHNA and CDR2 SNTAGT. CDR3 length: 14 residues. The V and J ends lost 0 bases and 1 base respectively, with 6 bases between them. In DNA, the CDR3 is TGTGCCAGCAGTGACTCAGGGGAGAACACTGAAGCTTTCTTT. Its translation is CASSDSGENTEAFF.

This clone was seen only once. The chain carries TRBV12-5 and TRBJ1-1, with a possible D match to TRBD1 (5 bases). V was pared by 6 bases and J by 3 bases, with 8 bases between. The length of the CDR3 is 12 residues. Germline V gene lookup returns CDR1 LGHNT and CDR2 FRNRAP. DNA of the CDR3: TGTGCTAGTGGAACGGGGGACACTGAAGCTTTCTTT. This sequence encodes CASGTGDTEAFF.

This sequence joins TRBV28 and TRBJ1-4, with D uncertain. V shed 3 bases and J shed 5 bases, with 10 bases lying between them. There are 14 residues in the CDR3. Germline CDR1 reads MDHEN; CDR2 reads SYDVKM. The chain's CDR3 is CASSFSRLNEKLFF. CDR3 in DNA: TGTGCCAGCAGTTTTTCGAGACTAAATGAAAAACTGTTTTTT.

The chain carries TRBV19 and TRBJ2-1; D may be TRBD2 (6 bases). The germline CDR1 and CDR2 sequences are LNHDA and SQIVND (reference sequence). This CDR3 has 17 amino acids. V gave up 3 bases and J gave up 7 bases, with 22 bases separating them. The CDR3 bases are TGTGCCAGTAGTATCTCGACTAGTCTCGGTGGGGCGAATGAGCAGTTCTTC. Residues: CASSISTSLGGANEQFF.

J is TRBJ1-1 and V is TRBV7-6; TRBD1 is a possible D gene (6 bases). V was clipped by 3 bases and J by 3 bases, with 14 bases between them. This CDR3 has 15 residues. From germline, CDR1 is SGHVS and CDR2 FNYEAQ. CDR3 nucleotide sequence: TGTGCCAGCAGCTTTGTACAGGGCCGGGACACTGAAGCTTTCTTT. This gives the protein CASSFVQGRDTEAFF.

The V gene is TRBV25-1, the J gene TRBJ1-2, with D maybe TRBD1 (6 bases). This CDR3 is 13 amino acids long. V was pared by 4 bases and J by 3 bases, with 9 bases between. The germline V gene encodes CDR1 MGHDK and CDR2 SYGVNS. This CDR3 is CASSVGGDYGYTF. CDR3 coding DNA: TGTGCCAGCAGTGTGGGGGGCGACTATGGCTACACCTTC.

V is TRBV2 and J is TRBJ2-1, with TRBD2 matching 12 bases. Looked up from germline, CDR1 is SNHLY and CDR2 is FYNNEI. V lost 6 bases and J lost 7; bases outside the gene matches: 7. This CDR3 has 15 residues. Here the CDR3 reads CASRHRLAGENEQFF. DNA for the CDR3: TGTGCCAGCAGGCATAGACTAGCGGGAGAGAATGAGCAGTTCTTC.

The genes are TRBV2 and TRBJ1-5; D remains ambiguous. Deletions cut 1 base from V and 4 bases from J, with 11 bases between. Germline V gene sequence: CDR1 SNHLY, CDR2 FYNNEI. The CDR3 runs to 15 residues. The CDR3 spells CASSEEDFWNQPQHF. The CDR3 coding sequence is TGTGCCAGCAGTGAAGAAGATTTTTGGAATCAGCCCCAGCATTTT. Filled out from reference TRBV2 and TRBJ1-5, the complete variable domain reads EPEVTQTPSHQVTQMGQEVILRCVPISNHLYFYWYRQILGQKVEFLVSFYNNEISEKSEIFDDQFSVERPDGSNFTLKIRSTKLEDSAMYFCASSEEDFWNQPQHFGDGTRLSIL.

The chain carries TRBV6-1 and TRBJ1-4; 9 nucleotides line up with TRBD1. The CDR3 spans 15 residues. CDR1 is MNHNS, CDR2 SASEGT, per germline. Losses at the gene ends were 4 bases for V and 8 bases for J; bases not matched to a gene: 8. The CDR3 nucleotides read TGTGCCAGCAGTGCGATATTCGGGACAGGGGAAAAACTGTTTTTT. Translating gives CASSAIFGTGEKLFF.

This rearrangement joins TRBV19 to TRBJ1-4, with D perhaps matching TRBD1 (5 bases). Germline V gives CDR1 LNHDA, CDR2 SQIVND (reference sequence). V lost 2 bases, J lost 7 bases, and 11 bases lay in between. The CDR3 runs 14 residues. CDR3 protein: CASSIQGSSEKLFF. CDR3 coding DNA: TGTGCCAGTAGTATACAGGGAAGTAGTGAAAAACTGTTTTTT.

The V call is TRBV11-3, the J call TRBJ2-5, with 14 bases aligning to TRBD2. Trimming at V came to 4 bases and at J to 6 bases, leaving 4 bases not matched to a gene. Germline CDR1 SGHNT, CDR2 YENEEA. This CDR3 has 15 residues. CDR3 amino acids: CASSWGLAGVKTQYF. Written as DNA, the CDR3 is TGTGCCAGCAGCTGGGGACTAGCGGGAGTAAAGACCCAGTACTTC.

This chain joins TRBV6-4 and TRBJ2-2; D remains ambiguous. This CDR3 has 11 amino acids. V shed 6 bases and J shed 7 bases, with 6 bases lying between them. Germline assignment: CDR1 MRHNA and CDR2 SNTAGT. The CDR3 spells CASSFGGELFF. The DNA of the CDR3 is TGTGCCAGCAGCTTCGGCGGGGAGCTGTTTTTT.

This chain connects TRBV11-2 to TRBJ2-7; TRBD2 matches at 9 bases. The germline CDR1 and CDR2 sequences are SGHAT and FQNNGV. The CDR3 has 14 residues. V dropped 1 base and J dropped 2; count of bases not matched to a gene: 0. CDR3 nucleotides: TGTGCCAGCAGCTTAGCTAGCGGGACCTACGAGCAGTACTTC. Its protein is CASSLASGTYEQYF.

The chain links TRBV7-8 to TRBJ1-2; D is uncertain. This CDR3 contains 14 residues. V was clipped by 1 base and J by 0 bases, with 6 bases between them. Germline V gene data show CDR1 as SGHVS and CDR2 as FQNEAQ. The CDR3 sequence is CASSLVFSNYGYTF. Written as DNA, the CDR3 is TGTGCCAGCAGCTTAGTGTTCTCTAACTATGGCTACACCTTC.

This chain connects TRBV5-1 to TRBJ2-3; 10 nucleotides agree with TRBD1. CDR3 size: 14 residues. Germline assignment: CDR1 SGHRS and CDR2 YFSETQ. Losses at the gene ends were 5 bases for V and 3 bases for J; bases not matched to a gene: 3. CDR3 nucleotide sequence: TGCGCCAGCAGAGGACAGGGGGGAACAGATACGCAGTATTTT. Encoded protein: CASRGQGGTDTQYF.

The chain recombines TRBV27 with TRBJ2-7; D is unresolved. Germline V gene data show CDR1 as MNHEY and CDR2 as SMNVEV (reference sequence). Deletions cut 3 bases from V and 1 base from J, with 10 bases between. CDR3 length: 14 amino acids. The CDR3: CASSFGYRSYEQYF. The CDR3 DNA follows: TGTGCCAGCAGTTTCGGTTACAGATCCTACGAGCAGTACTTC.

This chain joins TRBV6-5 and TRBJ2-5, with 7 bases lining up with TRBD1. Losses at the gene ends were 0 bases for V and 7 bases for J; bases not matched to a gene: 8. Germline V lookup: CDR1 MNHEY, CDR2 SVGAGI. The CDR3 covers 15 residues. CDR3 protein: CASSYSRGYSGTQYF. Written as DNA, the CDR3 is TGTGCCAGCAGTTACTCCAGGGGGTACAGTGGGACCCAGTACTTC.

The chain combines TRBV9 with TRBJ2-5; no clear D gene. Germline V gene lookup returns CDR1 SGDLS and CDR2 YYNGEE. The CDR3 spans 12 residues. Trimming took 4 bases from V and 5 from J, leaving 9 bases between them. The CDR3 nucleotides are TGTGCCAGCAGCTTCCCCAGGGAGACCCAGTACTTC. Its translation is CASSFPRETQYF.

The V gene is TRBV30, the J gene TRBJ2-1; D remains ambiguous. Germline V lookup: CDR1 GTSNPN, CDR2 SVGIG (reference sequence). The CDR3 has 13 amino acids. Deletions cut 0 bases from V and 7 bases from J, with 10 bases between. The CDR3 sequence is CAWSVGRINEQFF. CDR3 coding DNA: TGTGCCTGGAGTGTCGGCAGAATAAATGAGCAGTTCTTC.

Only a few counts were recorded for this clone. The chain has TRBV7-9 and TRBJ1-1; no clear D gene. The CDR3 has 15 residues. V was cut by 5 bases and J by 5 bases, with 18 bases left in between. CDR1 and CDR2 (germline): SEHNR, FQNEAQ (reference sequence). CDR3 sequence reads: CASSPELPFGTEAFF. DNA of the CDR3: TGTGCCAGCAGCCCAGAGCTCCCCTTCGGGACTGAAGCTTTCTTT.

The V and J genes are TRBV7-2 and TRBJ2-5; TRBD2 is a possible D gene (6 bases). The CDR3 spans 13 residues. Germline CDR1 is SGHTA and CDR2 is FQGNSA. V gave up 8 bases and J gave up 5 bases, with 15 bases separating them. The CDR3 DNA is TGTGCCAGCGGAGGGAGGTCCCCGGAGACCCAGTACTTC. Its translation: CASGGRSPETQYF.

The rearrangement links TRBV6-1 to TRBJ2-5; D tentatively reads TRBD1 or TRBD2 (5 bases each). Trimming stripped 1 base from V and 1 base from J, with 13 bases between. Germline V CDR1 and CDR2: MNHNS, SASEGT. The CDR3 is made up of 16 amino acids. CDR3 region: CASSEVFREFQETQYF. The CDR3 DNA reads as TGTGCCAGCAGTGAAGTGTTCAGGGAGTTCCAAGAGACCCAGTACTTC.

The chain is built from TRBV5-6 and TRBJ1-1, with unresolved D. The CDR3 loop spans 14 amino acids. The V gene lost 6 bases and the J gene lost 3 bases, with 15 bases spanning the gap. The germline V gene has CDR1 SGHDT and CDR2 YYEEEE. CDR3 sequence reads: CASNHRHRDTEAFF. The CDR3, as DNA: TGTGCCAGCAACCACCGCCACCGTGACACTGAAGCTTTCTTT.

The chain is built from TRBV19 and TRBJ2-5; perhaps TRBD2 as D (6 bases). V was trimmed by 4 bases and J by 4 bases, leaving 16 bases between them. CDR3 size: 15 residues. The V gene's germline CDR1 is LNHDA and CDR2 SQIVND (reference sequence). CDR3 coding DNA: TGTGCCAGTAGTACTGACCGGGAGACCCGAGAGACCCAGTACTTC. Translation: CASSTDRETRETQYF.

This clone was observed once. The chain uses TRBV5-6 and TRBJ1-4; TRBD1 might be the D (5 bases). Between the trimmed V and J ends, which lost 3 bases and 8 bases, there was a span of 17 bases. The length of the CDR3 is 15 residues. Germline CDR1 is SGHDT and CDR2 is YYEEEE. The chain's CDR3 is CASSWGTSEDEKLFF. CDR3 DNA: TGTGCCAGCAGCTGGGGGACTTCGGAGGACGAAAAACTGTTTTTT.

CDR3 loop: CASSVGAGGEQFF. As DNA, the CDR3 is TGTGCCAGCAGTGTTGGAGCCGGGGGCGAGCAGTTCTTC. The rearrangement uses TRBV2 and TRBJ2-1; D possibly uses TRBD1 or TRBD2 (6 bases each). The CDR3 has 13 residues. V was shortened by 4 bases and J by 10 bases, with 14 bases between the two germline ends. CDR1 and CDR2 (germline): SNHLY, FYNNEI.

The J gene is TRBJ1-2, the V gene TRBV27, with D unresolved. Trimming cost V 2 bases and J 5 bases, with 12 bases left between them. The CDR3 has 14 amino acids. Germline V gene sequence: CDR1 MNHEY, CDR2 SMNVEV (reference sequence). CDR3 loop: CASSLDGDSYGYTF. The CDR3 DNA sequence: TGTGCCAGCAGTTTAGACGGCGACTCTTATGGCTACACCTTC.